Only one count was recorded for the clone carrying this T cell receptor (beta chain). Its antigen is unknown. From germline, CDR1 is SGHDT and CDR2 YYEEEE. This CDR3 region has 17 residues. V shed 3 bases and J 7 bases; nucleotides not matched to a gene: 13. The record originates from a study of cytomegalovirus exposure and HLA in healthy donors. Whole-study results and caveats: In vitro checks showed that a few CMV-associated chains really do target CMV antigens.

Amplification used 60 Vbeta primers and 13 Jbeta primers. TCRdb keeps only in-frame clones here, not all; method: immunoSEQ multiplex PCR. The table lists roughly 130,000 clones, about 74% of them singletons. The J gene is TRBJ2-4, the V gene TRBV5-6; 10 bases align to TRBD2. This TCR was sampled from a woman aged 50 to 60 in good health and CMV-seropositive. The specimen was PBMCs. The CDR3 DNA follows: TGTGCCAGCAGCTCGCGGTCTAGCGGGGGCCCGAGGAACATTCAGTACTTC. It translates to CASSSRSSGGPRNIQYF.